This T cell receptor beta chain was recovered during a study of post-analysis software for immune sequencing data. Across the study: Some patients lacked subtype; others had relapsing-remitting, secondary progressive or progressive-relapsing disease. Study outcomes and limitations: When compared against controls, multiple sclerosis patients showed significantly lower normalized Chao1 diversity. There were about 5 TRBV segments more frequent in patients than controls, and TRBV5-6, TRBV5-1 and TRBV20-1 were among them. By F measure, strong co-clustering occurred among samples prepared in the same batch.

This clonotype has just a few counts. No antigen is known for it. Unique molecular identifiers tagged the TCR beta cDNA libraries. Researchers reported 550,000 or so cDNA molecules coming from approximately 1 to 10 million T cells. A single record per CDR3 protein comes from TCRdb applying MiXCR to the PCR reads. The table has roughly 620,000 distinct CDR3 sequences, about 40% seen once. The CDR3 contains 12 residues. Trimming pared 3 bases from V and 7 bases from J, leaving 8 bases between. The germline CDR1 and CDR2 sequences are ENHRY and SYGVKD. This chain links TRBV10-3 with TRBJ2-3; no reliable D call. The origin of this receptor is a girl between 5 and 17 years old with multiple sclerosis. Material: blood. CDR3 nucleotides: TGTGCCATCAGTGACGCAGGAAATACGCAGTATTTT. It specifies CAISDAGNTQYF.